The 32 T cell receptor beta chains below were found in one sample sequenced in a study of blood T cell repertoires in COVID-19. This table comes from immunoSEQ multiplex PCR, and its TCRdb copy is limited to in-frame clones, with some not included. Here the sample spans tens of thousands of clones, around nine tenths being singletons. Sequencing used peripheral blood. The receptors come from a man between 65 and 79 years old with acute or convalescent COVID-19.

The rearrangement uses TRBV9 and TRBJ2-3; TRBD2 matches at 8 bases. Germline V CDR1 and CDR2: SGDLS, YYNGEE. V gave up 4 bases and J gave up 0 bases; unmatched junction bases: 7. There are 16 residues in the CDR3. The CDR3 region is CASSRRGAPSTDTQYF. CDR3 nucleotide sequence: TGTGCCAGCAGCCGGCGGGGGGCCCCGAGCACAGATACGCAGTATTTT. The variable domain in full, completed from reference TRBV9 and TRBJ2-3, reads DSGVTQTPKHLITATGQRVTLRCSPRSGDLSVYWYQQSLDQGLQFLIQYYNGEERAKGNILERFSAQQFPDLHSELNLSSLELGDSALYFCASSRRGAPSTDTQYFGPGTRLTVL.

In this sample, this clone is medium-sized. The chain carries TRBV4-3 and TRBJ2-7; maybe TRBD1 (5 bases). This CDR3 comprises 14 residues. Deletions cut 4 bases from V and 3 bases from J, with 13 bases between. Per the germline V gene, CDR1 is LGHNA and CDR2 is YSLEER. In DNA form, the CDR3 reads TGCGCCAGCAGCCCGGACAAGGGGATCTACGAGCAGTACTTC. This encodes CASSPDKGIYEQYF.

CDR3 sequence reads: CASSEAIQGAAGANVLTF. Here the CDR3 DNA reads TGTGCCAGCAGCGAGGCTATCCAGGGGGCGGCTGGGGCCAACGTCCTGACTTTC. This rearrangement joins TRBV9 to TRBJ2-6; 8 nucleotides align to TRBD1. The CDR3 sequence is 18 residues long. Germline values: CDR1 SGDLS, CDR2 YYNGEE. V dropped 3 bases and J dropped 2; count of bases not matched to a gene: 10.

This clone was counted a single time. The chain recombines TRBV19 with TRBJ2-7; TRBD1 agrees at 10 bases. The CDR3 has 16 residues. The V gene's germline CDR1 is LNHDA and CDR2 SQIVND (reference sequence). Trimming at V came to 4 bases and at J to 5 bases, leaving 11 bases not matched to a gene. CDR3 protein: CASSSLGTGVENEQYF. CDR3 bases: TGTGCCAGTAGTAGCCTCGGGACAGGGGTTGAGAACGAGCAGTACTTC.

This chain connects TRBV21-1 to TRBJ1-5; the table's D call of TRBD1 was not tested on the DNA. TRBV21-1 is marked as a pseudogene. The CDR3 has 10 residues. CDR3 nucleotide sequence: TGTGCCAGCTGGCATCAGCCCCAGCATTTT. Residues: CASWHQPQHF.

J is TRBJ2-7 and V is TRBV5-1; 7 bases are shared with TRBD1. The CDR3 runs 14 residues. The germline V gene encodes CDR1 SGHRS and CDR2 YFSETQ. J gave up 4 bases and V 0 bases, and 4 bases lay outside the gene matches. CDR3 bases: TGCGCCAGCAGCTTGGCGGGACAGCTTTACGAGCAGTACTTC. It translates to CASSLAGQLYEQYF. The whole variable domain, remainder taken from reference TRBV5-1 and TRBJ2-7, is KAGVTQTPRYLIKTRGQQVTLSCSPISGHRSVSWYQQTPGQGLQFLFEYFSETQRNKGNFPGRFSGRQFSNSRSEMNVSTLELGDSALYLCASSLAGQLYEQYFGPGTRLTVT.

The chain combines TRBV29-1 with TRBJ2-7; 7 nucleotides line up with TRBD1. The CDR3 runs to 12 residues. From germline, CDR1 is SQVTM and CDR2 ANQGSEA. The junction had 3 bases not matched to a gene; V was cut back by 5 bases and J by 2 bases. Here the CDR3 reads CSVQTGPYEQYF. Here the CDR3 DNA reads TGCAGCGTTCAGACAGGGCCCTACGAGCAGTACTTC.

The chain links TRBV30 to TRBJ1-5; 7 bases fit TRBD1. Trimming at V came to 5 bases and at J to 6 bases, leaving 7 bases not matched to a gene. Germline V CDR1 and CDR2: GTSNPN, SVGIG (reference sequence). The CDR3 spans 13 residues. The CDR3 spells CAWDDREGQPQHF. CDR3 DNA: TGTGCCTGGGATGACAGGGAAGGTCAGCCCCAGCATTTT. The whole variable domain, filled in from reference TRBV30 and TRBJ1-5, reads SQTIHQWPATLVQPVGSPLSLECTVEGTSNPNLYWYRQAAGRGLQLLFYSVGIGQISSEVPQNLSASRPQDRQFILSSKKLLLSDSGFYLCAWDDREGQPQHFGDGTRLSIL.

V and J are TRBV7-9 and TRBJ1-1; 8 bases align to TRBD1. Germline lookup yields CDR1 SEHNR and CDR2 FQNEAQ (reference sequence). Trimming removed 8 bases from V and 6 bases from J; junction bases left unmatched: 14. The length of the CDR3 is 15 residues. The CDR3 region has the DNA TGTGCCAGCTGTACTCAGGGGGCCGGTTCTTCTGAAGCTTTCTTT. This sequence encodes CASCTQGAGSSEAFF. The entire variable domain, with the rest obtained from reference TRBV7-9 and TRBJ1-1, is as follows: DTGVSQNPRHKITKRGQNVTFRCDPISEHNRLYWYRQTLGQGPEFLTYFQNEAQLEKSRLLSDRFSAERPKGSFSTLEIQRTEQGDSAMYLCASCTQGAGSSEAFFGQGTRLTVV.

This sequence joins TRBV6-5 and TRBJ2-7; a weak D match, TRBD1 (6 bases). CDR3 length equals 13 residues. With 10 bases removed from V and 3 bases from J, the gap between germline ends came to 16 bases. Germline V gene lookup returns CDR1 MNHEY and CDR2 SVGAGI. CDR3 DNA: TGTGCCACAGCCTCAGGGGCTGGCTACGAGCAGTACTTC. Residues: CATASGAGYEQYF.

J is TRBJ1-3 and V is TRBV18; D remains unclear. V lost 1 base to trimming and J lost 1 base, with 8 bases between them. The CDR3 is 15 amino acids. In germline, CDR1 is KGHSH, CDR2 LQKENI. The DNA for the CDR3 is TGTGCCAGCTCACCACAACAAGATTCTGGAAACACCATATATTTT. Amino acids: CASSPQQDSGNTIYF.

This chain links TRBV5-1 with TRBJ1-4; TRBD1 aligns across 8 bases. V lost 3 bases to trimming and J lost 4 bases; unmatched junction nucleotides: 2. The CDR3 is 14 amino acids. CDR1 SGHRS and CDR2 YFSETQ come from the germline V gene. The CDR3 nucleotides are TGCGCCAGCAGCTACAGGGGGAGTAATGAAAAACTGTTTTTT. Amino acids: CASSYRGSNEKLFF.

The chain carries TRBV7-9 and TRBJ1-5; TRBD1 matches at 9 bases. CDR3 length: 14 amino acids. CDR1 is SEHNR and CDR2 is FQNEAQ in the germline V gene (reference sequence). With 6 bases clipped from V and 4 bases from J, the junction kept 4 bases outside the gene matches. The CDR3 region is CASSYGQGNQPQHF. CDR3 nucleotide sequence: TGTGCCAGCAGTTACGGACAGGGGAATCAGCCCCAGCATTTT.

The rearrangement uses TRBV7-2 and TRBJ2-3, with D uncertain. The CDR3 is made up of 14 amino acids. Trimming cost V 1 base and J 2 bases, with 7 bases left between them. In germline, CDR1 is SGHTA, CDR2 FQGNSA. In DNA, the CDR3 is TGTGCCAGCAGCTTAGTGGGCCACACAGATACGCAGTATTTT. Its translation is CASSLVGHTDTQYF.

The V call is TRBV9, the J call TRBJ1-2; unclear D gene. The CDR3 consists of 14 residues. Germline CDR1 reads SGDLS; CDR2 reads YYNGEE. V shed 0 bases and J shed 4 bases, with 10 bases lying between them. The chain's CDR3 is CASSVDPGSYGYTF. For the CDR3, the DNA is TGTGCCAGCAGCGTAGACCCAGGCTCCTATGGCTACACCTTC.

This chain's CDR3 is CASSVRGTGPSGDTEAFF. The CDR3 DNA reads TGTGCCAGCAGCGTACGGGGGACAGGCCCATCCGGCGACACTGAAGCTTTCTTT. The rearrangement links TRBV9 to TRBJ1-1; 8 bases are a match to TRBD1. V trimming: 1 base; J trimming: 3 bases; junction bases outside the gene matches: 14. The CDR3 loop spans 18 amino acids. CDR1 and CDR2 (germline): SGDLS, YYNGEE. Full variable domain (remainder filled in from reference TRBV9 and TRBJ1-1): DSGVTQTPKHLITATGQRVTLRCSPRSGDLSVYWYQQSLDQGLQFLIQYYNGEERAKGNILERFSAQQFPDLHSELNLSSLELGDSALYFCASSVRGTGPSGDTEAFFGQGTRLTVV.

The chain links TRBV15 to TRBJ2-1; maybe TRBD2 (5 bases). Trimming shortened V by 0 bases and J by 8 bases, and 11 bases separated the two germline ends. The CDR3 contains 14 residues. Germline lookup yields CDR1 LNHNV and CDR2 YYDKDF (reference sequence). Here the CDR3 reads CATSRDPAEDEQFF. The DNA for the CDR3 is TGTGCCACCAGCAGAGATCCTGCGGAGGATGAGCAGTTCTTC.

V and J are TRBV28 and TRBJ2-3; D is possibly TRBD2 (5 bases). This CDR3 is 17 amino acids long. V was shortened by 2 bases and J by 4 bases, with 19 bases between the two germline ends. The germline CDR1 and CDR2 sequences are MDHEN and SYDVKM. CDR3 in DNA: TGTGCCAGCAGTTTAGTCCTTACAGCGGCTCAAGCAGATACGCAGTATTTT. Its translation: CASSLVLTAAQADTQYF.

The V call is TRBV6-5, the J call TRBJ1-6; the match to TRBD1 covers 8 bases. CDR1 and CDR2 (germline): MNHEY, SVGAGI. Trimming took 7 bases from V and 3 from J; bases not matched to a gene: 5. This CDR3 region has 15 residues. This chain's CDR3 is CASTGQGGYNSPLHF. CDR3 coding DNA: TGTGCCAGCACCGGACAGGGTGGCTATAATTCACCCCTCCACTTT.

The CDR3: CATSYWRGRFEKLFF. DNA of the CDR3: TGTGCCACCAGTTACTGGAGGGGAAGGTTTGAAAAACTGTTTTTT. The chain is built from TRBV24-1 and TRBJ1-4; D is possibly TRBD1 (5 bases). This CDR3 is 15 amino acids long. Germline V CDR1 and CDR2: KGHDR, SFDVKD. V lost 6 bases, J lost 7 bases, and 17 bases lay in between.

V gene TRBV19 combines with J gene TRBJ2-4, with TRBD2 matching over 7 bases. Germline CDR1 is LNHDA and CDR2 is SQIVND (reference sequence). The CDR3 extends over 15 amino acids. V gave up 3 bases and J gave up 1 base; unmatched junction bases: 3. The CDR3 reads CASSIPGGAKNIQYF. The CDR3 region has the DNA TGTGCCAGTAGTATCCCCGGGGGGGCCAAAAACATTCAGTACTTC.

The CDR3 DNA reads TGTGCCAGCAGCTTAGGGAGGGGACAAGAGACCCAGTACTTC. This translates into CASSLGRGQETQYF. This chain links TRBV11-2 with TRBJ2-5, with a weak D call TRBD2 (6 bases). Germline V lookup: CDR1 SGHAT, CDR2 FQNNGV. V lost 1 base and J lost 2, with 8 bases in between. The CDR3 is made up of 14 amino acids.

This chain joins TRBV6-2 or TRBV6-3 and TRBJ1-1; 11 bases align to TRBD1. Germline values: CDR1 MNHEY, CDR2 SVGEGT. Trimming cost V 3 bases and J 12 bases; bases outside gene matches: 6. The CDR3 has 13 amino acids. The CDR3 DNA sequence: TGTGCCAGCAGTTATCTGGGACAGGGGGAGACTTTCTTT. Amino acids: CASSYLGQGETFF.

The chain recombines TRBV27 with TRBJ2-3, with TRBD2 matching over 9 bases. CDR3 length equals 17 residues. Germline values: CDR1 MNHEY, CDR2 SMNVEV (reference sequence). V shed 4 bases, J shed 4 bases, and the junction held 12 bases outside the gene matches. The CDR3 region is CASSYIRGTSRPDTQYF. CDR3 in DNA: TGTGCCAGCAGTTACATACGAGGGACTAGCAGGCCAGATACGCAGTATTTT.

The CDR3 bases are TGTGCCAGCAGTTTAATCCCCCGGGGCTGGCAGGGGGAGACCCAGTACTTC. It yields the protein CASSLIPRGWQGETQYF. The chain uses TRBV28 and TRBJ2-5, with D perhaps matching TRBD1 (6 bases). Germline loops: CDR1 MDHEN, CDR2 SYDVKM. V lost 2 bases to trimming and J lost 5 bases, with 21 bases between them. CDR3 length equals 17 residues.

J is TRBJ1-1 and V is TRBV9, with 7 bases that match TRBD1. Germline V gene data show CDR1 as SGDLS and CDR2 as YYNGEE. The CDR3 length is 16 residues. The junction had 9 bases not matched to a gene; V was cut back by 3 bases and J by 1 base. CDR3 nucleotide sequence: TGTGCCAGCAGCGCGGACCCGGGACAGCAGAACACTGAAGCTTTCTTT. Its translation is CASSADPGQQNTEAFF. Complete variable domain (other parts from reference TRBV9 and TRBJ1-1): DSGVTQTPKHLITATGQRVTLRCSPRSGDLSVYWYQQSLDQGLQFLIQYYNGEERAKGNILERFSAQQFPDLHSELNLSSLELGDSALYFCASSADPGQQNTEAFFGQGTRLTVV.

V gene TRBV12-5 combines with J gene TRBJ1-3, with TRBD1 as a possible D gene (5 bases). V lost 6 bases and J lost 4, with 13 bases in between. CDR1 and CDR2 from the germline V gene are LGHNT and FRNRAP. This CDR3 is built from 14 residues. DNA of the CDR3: TGTGCTAGTGGCACAGGTGACCCCGGAAACACCATATATTTT. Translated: CASGTGDPGNTIYF.

DNA for the CDR3: TGTGCCAGCAGCGGCTCTAGTGCGGGGGCAGATACGCAGTATTTT. As protein: CASSGSSAGADTQYF. The chain has TRBV9 and TRBJ2-3; 7 nucleotides agree with TRBD2. This CDR3 has 15 residues. V shed 3 bases and J 4 bases; nucleotides not matched to a gene: 8. Germline lookup yields CDR1 SGDLS and CDR2 YYNGEE.

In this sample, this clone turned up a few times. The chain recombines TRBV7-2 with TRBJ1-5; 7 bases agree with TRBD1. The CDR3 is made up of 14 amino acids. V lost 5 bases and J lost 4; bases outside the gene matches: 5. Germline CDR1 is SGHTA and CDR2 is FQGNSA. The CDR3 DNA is TGTGCCAGCAGCACTACAGGGGTGAATCAGCCCCAGCATTTT. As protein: CASSTTGVNQPQHF.

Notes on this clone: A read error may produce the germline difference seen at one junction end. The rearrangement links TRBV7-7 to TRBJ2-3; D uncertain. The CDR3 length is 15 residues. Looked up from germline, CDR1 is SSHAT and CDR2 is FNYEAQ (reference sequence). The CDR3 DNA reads TGTGCTAGCACAATCCCAGTCGTGATAAGAGATACGCAGTATTTT. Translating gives CASTIPVVIRDTQYF.

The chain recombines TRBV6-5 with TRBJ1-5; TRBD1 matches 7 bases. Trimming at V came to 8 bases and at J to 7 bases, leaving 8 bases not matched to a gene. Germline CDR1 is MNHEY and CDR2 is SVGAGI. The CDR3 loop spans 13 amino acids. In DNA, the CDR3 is TGTGCCAGCGCTTACGGAGGGGGCCAGCCCCAGCATTTT. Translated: CASAYGGGQPQHF.

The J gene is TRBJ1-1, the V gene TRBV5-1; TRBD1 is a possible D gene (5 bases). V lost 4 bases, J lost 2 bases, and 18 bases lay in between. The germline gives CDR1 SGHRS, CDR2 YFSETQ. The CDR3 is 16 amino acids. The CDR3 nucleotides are TGCGCCAGCAGCAACGGGGGAGGGGCCTTAAACACTGAAGCTTTCTTT. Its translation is CASSNGGGALNTEAFF.